Below, 25 T cell receptor beta chains from the same sample are listed, as sequenced in a study of beta chain features in type 1 diabetes. Isolated RNA was reverse transcribed in full, so expressed TCRB transcripts were sequenced. The repertoire was sequenced with immunoSEQ multiplex PCR; TCRdb's copy has only in-frame clones and lacks some. The table has under 950,000 clones, about a sixth seen once; the top ten hold roughly 0.025%. Specimen: naive CD4+ T cells from blood. The receptors were gathered from a woman younger than 35 in good health.

This clone was seen only a few times. J is TRBJ2-2 and V is TRBV5-1; D might be TRBD1 (5 bases). CDR1 SGHRS and CDR2 YFSETQ come from the germline V gene. The ends were cut back, 2 bases at V and 2 bases at J, with 10 bases in the middle. The CDR3 contains 15 residues. Here the CDR3 reads CASSFFRGNTGELFF. The CDR3 nucleotides read TGCGCCAGCAGCTTTTTTAGGGGTAACACCGGGGAGCTGTTTTTT.

This clone was counted only a few times. The chain couples TRBV28 to TRBJ2-1, with D possibly being TRBD1 or TRBD2 (5 bases each). V was shortened by 5 bases and J by 3 bases, with 11 bases between the two germline ends. The germline V gene encodes CDR1 MDHEN and CDR2 SYDVKM. The CDR3 totals 14 residues. CDR3 in DNA: TGTGCCAGCAGTCCAACGGGGCGCTACAATGAGCAGTTCTTC. Its protein is CASSPTGRYNEQFF.

With respect to this clone: A clone one base away is much larger, so this may be a read error. This CDR3 is also generated by other DNA sequences in the sample. The chain links TRBV25-1 to TRBJ2-6; D ambiguous. Trimming took 5 bases from V and 2 from J, leaving 4 bases between them. The CDR3 contains 13 residues. CDR1 is MGHDK and CDR2 is SYGVNS in the germline V gene. CDR3 residues: CASSLAGANVLTF. The CDR3 coding sequence is TGTGCCAGCAGTCTAGCTGGGGCCAACGTCCTGACTTTC.

This chain uses TRBV13 with TRBJ2-1, with D hard to call. The CDR3 covers 14 residues. Trimming removed 1 base from V and 6 bases from J, with 10 bases in between. The germline CDR1 and CDR2 sequences are PRHDT and FYEKMQ (reference sequence). The CDR3 protein is CASSLAILVNEQFF. The DNA for the CDR3 is TGTGCCAGCAGCTTAGCCATATTAGTCAATGAGCAGTTCTTC.

The gene calls are TRBV7-8 and TRBJ1-4, with D possibly matching TRBD1 (5 bases). The germline V gene encodes CDR1 SGHVS and CDR2 FQNEAQ. V was clipped by 4 bases and J by 5 bases, with 32 bases between them. The CDR3 has 21 residues. In nucleotides, the CDR3 is TGTGCCAGCAGCTCGAGCAGGGTTTTAAGTTCGGCGCCTTGGACGAATGAAAAACTGTTTTTT. It translates to CASSSSRVLSSAPWTNEKLFF.

The chain uses TRBV5-4 and TRBJ2-7; 8 nucleotides agree with TRBD2. Germline V CDR1 and CDR2: SGHNT, YYREEE (reference sequence). The CDR3 has 15 residues. The V gene end was trimmed by 6 bases and the J gene end by 6 bases; junction bases not matched to a gene: 14. DNA of the CDR3: TGTGCCAGCACCATTTTAGGTGCGGGAGGAGGCGAGCAGTACTTC. It is translated as CASTILGAGGGEQYF.

The chain joins TRBV5-1 to TRBJ2-7, with 7 bases lining up with TRBD1. V was pared by 4 bases and J by 2 bases, with 9 bases of the junction left unmatched. From germline, CDR1 is SGHRS and CDR2 YFSETQ. The CDR3 is 15 residues long. The CDR3 DNA reads as TGCGCCAGCAGCCCATTCACAGGGGTCGCCTACGAGCAGTACTTC. As protein: CASSPFTGVAYEQYF.

In this sample, this clone turned up a few times. The V call is TRBV7-9, the J call TRBJ1-3, with D maybe TRBD1 (5 bases). The V gene's germline CDR1 is SEHNR and CDR2 FQNEAQ (reference sequence). Trimming took off 5 bases at V and 4 bases at J, with 12 bases between the two ends. CDR3 length: 14 amino acids. The CDR3 is CASSRPGIGNTIYF. The CDR3 region has the DNA TGTGCCAGCAGCCGCCCAGGGATCGGAAACACCATATATTTT.

This clone was recorded a few times. The sample has other DNA sequences that encode this CDR3 too. The chain employs TRBV7-9 and TRBJ2-7; D may match TRBD1 or TRBD2 (5 bases each). The germline CDR1 and CDR2 sequences are SEHNR and FQNEAQ (reference sequence). The V end lost 1 base, the J end lost 1 base, and 8 bases lay between the germline ends. This CDR3 contains 14 residues. Here the CDR3 DNA reads TGTGCCAGCAGCTTAGAGGGGAGTTCCTACGAGCAGTACTTC. Amino acids: CASSLEGSSYEQYF.

This clone was counted a few times. The chain carries TRBV27 and TRBJ2-7; TRBD2 is a possible D gene (5 bases). The ends were cut back, 5 bases at V and 4 bases at J, with 15 bases in the middle. The CDR3 is made up of 14 amino acids. CDR1 and CDR2 from the germline V gene are MNHEY and SMNVEV (reference sequence). In DNA form, the CDR3 reads TGTGCCAGCAGTCCAGCGGAGGCCAGATACGAGCAGTACTTC. Protein product: CASSPAEARYEQYF.

The chain links TRBV7-2 to TRBJ2-3; tentative D call: TRBD2 (6 bases). The CDR3 spans 16 residues. V was pared by 1 base and J by 1 base, with 12 bases between. Germline CDR1 reads SGHTA; CDR2 reads FQGNSA. The CDR3: CASSLEGLAGTDTQYF. DNA of the CDR3: TGTGCCAGCAGCTTAGAAGGTTTAGCGGGCACAGATACGCAGTATTTT.

The table lists this clone with a few counts. The chain couples TRBV27 to TRBJ2-1, with 8 bases identical to TRBD1. In germline, CDR1 is MNHEY, CDR2 SMNVEV (reference sequence). V gave up 5 bases and J gave up 0 bases; unmatched junction bases: 12. The length of the CDR3 is 18 residues. The CDR3 protein is CASSRQGPGRSSYNEQFF. Written as DNA, the CDR3 is TGTGCCAGCAGTAGACAGGGGCCAGGGCGGAGCTCCTACAATGAGCAGTTCTTC.

V and J are TRBV28 and TRBJ1-5; TRBD1 matches 12 bases. V was pared by 5 bases and J by 6 bases, with 5 bases of the junction left unmatched. Germline loops: CDR1 MDHEN, CDR2 SYDVKM. This CDR3 contains 15 residues. The CDR3 loop reads CASSRDRGLRQPQHF. In DNA, the CDR3 is TGTGCCAGCAGTCGGGACAGGGGGCTACGTCAGCCCCAGCATTTT.

There are a few counts of this clone. This rearrangement joins TRBV7-9 to TRBJ2-1, with no clear D. Germline V lookup: CDR1 SEHNR, CDR2 FQNEAQ (reference sequence). V was pared by 1 base and J by 11 bases, with 24 bases between. This CDR3 region has 17 residues. CDR3 coding DNA: TGTGCCAGCAGCTTAGGTTTAGTCGGCCCCGGTCCCCCTCAGCAGTTCTTC. Protein product: CASSLGLVGPGPPQQFF.

This clone was seen a few times. This chain connects TRBV19 to TRBJ1-5, with D unclear. V was cut by 3 bases and J by 6 bases, with 9 bases left in between. The germline gives CDR1 LNHDA, CDR2 SQIVND (reference sequence). CDR3 length: 13 amino acids. The CDR3 reads CASSIPPFQPQHF. The DNA of the CDR3 is TGTGCCAGTAGTATCCCTCCGTTTCAGCCCCAGCATTTT.

Concerning this clone itself: Different DNA sequences within this sample yield the same CDR3. V and J are TRBV6-5 and TRBJ2-5; D is undetermined. The CDR3 loop spans 12 amino acids. Germline assignment: CDR1 MNHEY and CDR2 SVGAGI. V dropped 2 bases and J dropped 5 bases, with 6 bases sitting between them. The CDR3 region has the DNA TGTGCCAGCAGTTACGGTCGTGAGACCCAGTACTTC. The encoded protein is CASSYGRETQYF.

J is TRBJ2-7 and V is TRBV10-3; 11 nucleotides align to TRBD2. The CDR3 sequence is 17 residues long. CDR1 is ENHRY, CDR2 SYGVKD, per germline. V was pared by 3 bases and J by 5 bases, with 12 bases of the junction left unmatched. CDR3 sequence (DNA): TGTGCCATCAGTGAATCTAGGTTTACTAGCGGGAGCCACGAGCAGTACTTC. This gives the protein CAISESRFTSGSHEQYF.

V and J are TRBV29-1 and TRBJ2-1; the D gene is possibly TRBD2 (5 bases). Trimming pared 2 bases from V and 7 bases from J, leaving 18 bases between. CDR3 size: 15 residues. Germline CDR1 and CDR2: SQVTM and ANQGSEA. The CDR3 DNA sequence: TGCAGCGTTGAAAAGCGGTGGGAGAATTTGAATGAGCAGTTCTTC. As protein: CSVEKRWENLNEQFF.

The V call is TRBV18, the J call TRBJ2-2, with TRBD1 matching over 7 bases. CDR1 is KGHSH, CDR2 LQKENI, per germline. The V segment lost 1 base and the J segment 6 bases; nucleotides outside the gene matches: 5. This CDR3 has 15 amino acids. The CDR3, as DNA: TGTGCCAGCTCACCACTTCTTACAGGGGCCGGGGAGCTGTTTTTT. This sequence encodes CASSPLLTGAGELFF.

This chain connects TRBV15 to TRBJ2-5; D is undetermined. Trimming stripped 0 bases from V and 3 bases from J, with 5 bases between. Germline values: CDR1 LNHNV, CDR2 YYDKDF (reference sequence). This CDR3 is 13 amino acids long. CDR3 amino acids: CATSRESKETQYF. DNA of the CDR3: TGTGCCACCAGCAGAGAATCCAAAGAGACCCAGTACTTC.

The chain joins TRBV4-3 to TRBJ2-1; D might be TRBD1 or TRBD2, each matching 5 bases. This CDR3 is 18 amino acids long. Trimming removed 0 bases from V and 4 bases from J, with 19 bases in between. The germline gives CDR1 LGHNA, CDR2 YSLEER. The DNA for the CDR3 is TGCGCCAGCAGCCAAGATGTGAGGGGAGCTGCTGTTTACAATGAGCAGTTCTTC. It codes for CASSQDVRGAAVYNEQFF.

The V call is TRBV18, the J call TRBJ2-3; 9 positions match TRBD1. Looked up from germline, CDR1 is KGHSH and CDR2 is LQKENI. V was clipped by 2 bases and J by 6 bases; unmatched bases: 24. The CDR3 runs to 21 residues. The CDR3 DNA follows: TGTGCCAGCTCACCAATGGTGGGGGTTTACACAGGGGGCCCGACCAGTGATACGCAGTATTTT. Translation: CASSPMVGVYTGGPTSDTQYF.

The chain joins TRBV19 to TRBJ2-5; D assignment may be TRBD1 or TRBD2 (6 bases each). The CDR3 covers 14 residues. In germline, CDR1 is LNHDA, CDR2 SQIVND (reference sequence). V lost 7 bases, J lost 2 bases, and 14 bases lay in between. Here the CDR3 reads CASTSGGLQETQYF. The CDR3 bases are TGTGCCAGTACCTCTGGGGGGCTGCAAGAGACCCAGTACTTC.

This clone was picked up a small number of times. This CDR3 is also generated by other DNA sequences in the sample. The chain links TRBV7-2 to TRBJ2-3; weak D call: TRBD1 (6 bases). The CDR3 sequence is 14 residues long. CDR1 and CDR2 from the germline V gene are SGHTA and FQGNSA. With 3 bases removed from V and 0 bases from J, the gap between germline ends came to 7 bases. CDR3 loop: CASSFRGSTDTQYF. The CDR3 DNA follows: TGTGCCAGCAGCTTCAGGGGTAGCACAGATACGCAGTATTTT.

The chain employs TRBV10-3 and TRBJ2-6; D is perhaps TRBD2 (7 bases). V lost 2 bases to trimming and J lost 1 base, with 9 bases between them. This CDR3 comprises 16 residues. CDR1 and CDR2 (germline): ENHRY, SYGVKD. CDR3 sequence: CAISERGASGANVLTF. CDR3 bases: TGTGCCATCAGTGAGCGGGGGGCGTCTGGGGCCAACGTCCTGACTTTC.